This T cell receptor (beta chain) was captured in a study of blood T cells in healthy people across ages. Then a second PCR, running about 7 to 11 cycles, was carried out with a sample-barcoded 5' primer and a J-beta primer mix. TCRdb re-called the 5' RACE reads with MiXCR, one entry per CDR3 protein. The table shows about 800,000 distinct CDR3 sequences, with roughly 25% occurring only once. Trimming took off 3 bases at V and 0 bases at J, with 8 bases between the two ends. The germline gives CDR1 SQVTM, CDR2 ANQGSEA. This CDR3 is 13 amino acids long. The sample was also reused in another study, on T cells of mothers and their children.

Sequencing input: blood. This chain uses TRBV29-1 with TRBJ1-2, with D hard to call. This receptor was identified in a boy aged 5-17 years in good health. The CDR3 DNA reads TGCAGCGTTGACCCTCTAGCTAACTATGGCTACACCTTC. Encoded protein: CSVDPLANYGYTF.